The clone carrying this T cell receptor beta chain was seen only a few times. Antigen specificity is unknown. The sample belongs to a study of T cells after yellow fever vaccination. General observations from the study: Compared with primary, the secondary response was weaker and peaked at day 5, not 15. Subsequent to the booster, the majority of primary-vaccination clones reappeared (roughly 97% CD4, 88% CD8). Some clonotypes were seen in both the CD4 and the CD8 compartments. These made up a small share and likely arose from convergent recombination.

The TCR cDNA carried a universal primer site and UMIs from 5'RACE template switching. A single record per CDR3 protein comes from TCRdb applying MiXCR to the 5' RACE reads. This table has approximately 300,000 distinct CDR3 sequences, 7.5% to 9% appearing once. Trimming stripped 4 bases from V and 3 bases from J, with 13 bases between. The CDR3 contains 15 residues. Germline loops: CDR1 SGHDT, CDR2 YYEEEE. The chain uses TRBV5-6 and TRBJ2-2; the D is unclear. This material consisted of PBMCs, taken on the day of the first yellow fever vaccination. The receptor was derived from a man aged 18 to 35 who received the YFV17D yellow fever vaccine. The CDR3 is CASSLLFRDTGELFF. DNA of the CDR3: TGTGCCAGCAGCCTACTATTTCGGGACACCGGGGAGCTGTTTTTT. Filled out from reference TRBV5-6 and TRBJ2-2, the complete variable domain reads DAGVTQSPTHLIKTRGQQVTLRCSPKSGHDTVSWYQQALGQGPQFIFQYYEEEERQRGNFPDRFSGHQFPNYSSELNVNALLLGDSALYLCASSLLFRDTGELFFGEGSRLTVL.